The rows below give T cell receptor beta chains drawn from one sample of a study of CD8 T cells in Susac syndrome. TCRdb used MiXCR to reprocess the immunoSEQ multiplex PCR reads, holding one entry per CDR3 protein. In the table there are 100,000 to 150,000 distinct CDR3 sequences, around 94% of which are singletons. Sequences were obtained from CD4+ T cells from PBMCs. These receptors all stem from a human donor in good health. Both conserved end residues are part of each CDR3. Each record gives: D gene, V gene, J gene, clone size, CDR3 DNA, CDR3 protein. The D gene is left open where the match is weak. For some rows the clone size is stated as once, few or many, or as a class when expanded; others skip it.

d_call: TRBD1; v_call: TRBV7-9; j_call: TRBJ2-1; clone_size: -; cdr3_nt: TGTGCCAGCGGAGACAGGGTGGCCTACAATGAGCAGTTCTTC; cdr3_aa: CASGDRVAYNEQFF
d_call: TRBD2; v_call: TRBV7-6; j_call: TRBJ2-2; clone_size: once; cdr3_nt: TGTGCCAGCAGCGGACCGGGGGGGGCCGGCGGGGAGCTGTTTTTT; cdr3_aa: CASSGPGGAGGELFF
d_call: TRBD2; v_call: TRBV7-8; j_call: TRBJ2-5; clone_size: -; cdr3_nt: TGTGCCAGCAGCTGGCCGGGACTAGCGGGGGCACAGCAAGAGACCCAGTACTTC; cdr3_aa: CASSWPGLAGAQQETQYF
d_call: -; v_call: TRBV12-3/TRBV12-4; j_call: TRBJ2-7; clone_size: -; cdr3_nt: TGTGCCAGCAGTTCTCCTGGGTGGGGGGAGAACGAGCAGTACTTC; cdr3_aa: CASSSPGWGENEQYF
d_call: TRBD1; v_call: TRBV7-6; j_call: TRBJ2-2; clone_size: -; cdr3_nt: TGTGCCAGCAGCTTAGGGTTGGGACAGGGGCTCACCGGGGAGCTGTTTTTT; cdr3_aa: CASSLGLGQGLTGELFF
d_call: -; v_call: TRBV7-8; j_call: TRBJ2-1; clone_size: -; cdr3_nt: TGTGCCAGCAGCCAACCCTTCCGGAGCTCCTACAATGAGCAGTTCTTC; cdr3_aa: CASSQPFRSSYNEQFF
d_call: -; v_call: TRBV20-1; j_call: TRBJ1-2; clone_size: -; cdr3_nt: TGCAGTGCCCATCAGGCTCCGGAGGGCTACACCTTC; cdr3_aa: CSAHQAPEGYTF
d_call: -; v_call: TRBV20-1; j_call: TRBJ1-5; clone_size: -; cdr3_nt: TGCAGTGCTGTAAGGAGCAATCAGCCCCAGCATTTT; cdr3_aa: CSAVRSNQPQHF
d_call: TRBD2; v_call: TRBV14; j_call: TRBJ2-3; clone_size: -; cdr3_nt: TGTGCCAGCAGCCAACCCGGAGGACTAGCGGGAGGGACAGATACGCAGTATTTT; cdr3_aa: CASSQPGGLAGGTDTQYF
d_call: -; v_call: TRBV29-1; j_call: TRBJ1-4; clone_size: once; cdr3_nt: TGCAGCGTTGAAGATCGGGGTTCTAATGAAAAACTGTTTTTT; cdr3_aa: CSVEDRGSNEKLFF
d_call: -; v_call: TRBV10-1; j_call: TRBJ2-1; clone_size: -; cdr3_nt: TGCGCCAGCAGTAGTGATAATAGCAGGGTTGAGCAGTTCTTC; cdr3_aa: CASSSDNSRVEQFF
d_call: TRBD2; v_call: TRBV12-5; j_call: TRBJ2-2; clone_size: -; cdr3_nt: TGTGCTAGTGGTTTGGTAACGGGGGGGGCCGGGGAGCTGTTTTTT; cdr3_aa: CASGLVTGGAGELFF
d_call: -; v_call: TRBV5-1; j_call: TRBJ2-2; clone_size: -; cdr3_nt: TGCGCCAGCAGCTTGATAGTAGGTCCCGGGGAGCTGTTTTTT; cdr3_aa: CASSLIVGPGELFF
d_call: TRBD1; v_call: TRBV29-1; j_call: TRBJ1-1; clone_size: -; cdr3_nt: TGCAGCGGCGAGGGGGACAGGGGACCTGAAGCTTTCTTT; cdr3_aa: CSGEGDRGPEAFF
d_call: -; v_call: TRBV6-2/TRBV6-3; j_call: TRBJ1-2; clone_size: -; cdr3_nt: TGTGCCAGCGTCGACCGCTTCGCCCTCTATGGCTACACCTTC; cdr3_aa: CASVDRFALYGYTF
d_call: -; v_call: TRBV4-1; j_call: TRBJ1-5; clone_size: -; cdr3_nt: TGCGCCAGCAGCCAAGAAGGGTTCATAGGGAGGGATCAGCCCCAGCATTTT; cdr3_aa: CASSQEGFIGRDQPQHF
d_call: -; v_call: TRBV3-1; j_call: TRBJ2-7; clone_size: -; cdr3_nt: TGTGCCAGCAGCCCAACCGGGGCTATACCTGACGAGCAGTACTTC; cdr3_aa: CASSPTGAIPDEQYF
d_call: -; v_call: TRBV18; j_call: TRBJ2-7; clone_size: -; cdr3_nt: TGTGCCAGCTCACCTGGTGGTGACCTCGGAAGGTACTTC; cdr3_aa: CASSPGGDLGRYF
d_call: -; v_call: TRBV30; j_call: TRBJ1-5; clone_size: -; cdr3_nt: TGTGCCTGGAGTGCAACAGGGTTGGAGCAGCCCCAGCATTTT; cdr3_aa: CAWSATGLEQPQHF
d_call: TRBD1; v_call: TRBV7-2; j_call: TRBJ1-2; clone_size: -; cdr3_nt: TGTGCCAGCAGCTTAGGGTTACGGACAGGGGATTTCAACTATGGCTACACCTTC; cdr3_aa: CASSLGLRTGDFNYGYTF
d_call: -; v_call: TRBV20-1; j_call: TRBJ1-1; clone_size: -; cdr3_nt: TGCAGTGCTAGTGCAGGGCTGAACACTGAAGCTTTCTTT; cdr3_aa: CSASAGLNTEAFF
d_call: -; v_call: TRBV7-9; j_call: TRBJ2-1; clone_size: -; cdr3_nt: TGTGCCAGCAGCTTAATTATCGACTACAATGAGCAGTTCTTC; cdr3_aa: CASSLIIDYNEQFF
d_call: -; v_call: TRBV4-3; j_call: TRBJ1-2; clone_size: -; cdr3_nt: TGCGCCAGCAGCCAAGATCTTGAACAGGGCTCGCGCTATGGCTACACCTTC; cdr3_aa: CASSQDLEQGSRYGYTF
d_call: TRBD2; v_call: TRBV5-1; j_call: TRBJ2-1; clone_size: -; cdr3_nt: TGCGCCAGCAGCCAGGGACTAGCGTCCTACAATGAGCAGTTCTTC; cdr3_aa: CASSQGLASYNEQFF
d_call: TRBD2; v_call: TRBV20-1; j_call: TRBJ2-5; clone_size: -; cdr3_nt: TGCAGTGCTAGAGATCCCAGCGGGAGGGCCCAAGAGACCCAGTACTTC; cdr3_aa: CSARDPSGRAQETQYF
d_call: -; v_call: TRBV15; j_call: TRBJ2-7; clone_size: once; cdr3_nt: TGTGCCACCAGCAGAGTCGCTAGCTCCCTCTACGAGCAGTACTTC; cdr3_aa: CATSRVASSLYEQYF
d_call: -; v_call: TRBV29-1; j_call: TRBJ2-3; clone_size: -; cdr3_nt: TGCAGCGACCGGAGGCGGTCGACAGATACGCAGTATTTT; cdr3_aa: CSDRRRSTDTQYF
d_call: -; v_call: TRBV4-1; j_call: TRBJ2-1; clone_size: -; cdr3_nt: TGCGCCAGCAGCCGGGGGTCCAGATTCCCCAACAATGAGCAGTTCTTC; cdr3_aa: CASSRGSRFPNNEQFF
d_call: -; v_call: TRBV5-1; j_call: TRBJ2-2; clone_size: once; cdr3_nt: TGCGCCAGCAGCTTGGTTGCTGCGGGGAACACCGGGGAGCTGTTTTTT; cdr3_aa: CASSLVAAGNTGELFF
d_call: TRBD2; v_call: TRBV5-1; j_call: TRBJ2-1; clone_size: -; cdr3_nt: TGCGCCAGCAGCCCGGGACTAGCGGGCGGCTACAATGAGCAGTTCTTC; cdr3_aa: CASSPGLAGGYNEQFF
d_call: -; v_call: TRBV9; j_call: TRBJ2-1; clone_size: -; cdr3_nt: TGTGCCAGCAGCATAACCGGGGAAATCTTGGGCAATGAGCAGTTCTTC; cdr3_aa: CASSITGEILGNEQFF
d_call: -; v_call: TRBV6-6; j_call: TRBJ1-1; clone_size: -; cdr3_nt: TGTGCCAGCAGTGTGACGTCCTTCATGAACACTGAAGTTTTCTTT; cdr3_aa: CASSVTSFMNTEVFF
d_call: -; v_call: TRBV20-1; j_call: TRBJ1-5; clone_size: -; cdr3_nt: TGCAGTGCTAGAGGTGTGGAGGACAATCAGCCCCAGCATTTT; cdr3_aa: CSARGVEDNQPQHF
d_call: -; v_call: TRBV12-3/TRBV12-4; j_call: TRBJ1-2; clone_size: -; cdr3_nt: TGTGCCAGCAGTACCGGGATTCAGGGCTTCTACACCTTC; cdr3_aa: CASSTGIQGFYTF
d_call: -; v_call: TRBV5-1; j_call: TRBJ2-7; clone_size: -; cdr3_nt: TGCGCCAGCAGGACGACACCTACCACCTACGAGCAGTACTTC; cdr3_aa: CASRTTPTTYEQYF
d_call: -; v_call: TRBV5-1; j_call: TRBJ2-7; clone_size: -; cdr3_nt: TGCGCCAGCAGCTTAACGGCGGGGTCCTACGAGCAGTACTTC; cdr3_aa: CASSLTAGSYEQYF
d_call: -; v_call: TRBV5-6; j_call: TRBJ1-4; clone_size: -; cdr3_nt: TGTGCCAGCAGAACTCAGGGATTGGGAAAACTGTTTTTT; cdr3_aa: CASRTQGLGKLFF
d_call: -; v_call: TRBV4-1; j_call: TRBJ1-5; clone_size: -; cdr3_nt: TGCGCCAGCAGCTACGGGACGGTTGATAGCAATCAGCCCCAGCATTTT; cdr3_aa: CASSYGTVDSNQPQHF
d_call: TRBD2; v_call: TRBV19; j_call: TRBJ2-7; clone_size: -; cdr3_nt: TGTGCCAGTAGTCCCTATAGCGGGAGCGAGCAGTACTTC; cdr3_aa: CASSPYSGSEQYF
d_call: TRBD2; v_call: TRBV19; j_call: TRBJ2-7; clone_size: -; cdr3_nt: TGTGCCAGTAGTATTAGAAAGACTAGCGGAGTGGAGAACTACGAGCAGTACTTC; cdr3_aa: CASSIRKTSGVENYEQYF
d_call: TRBD2; v_call: TRBV24-1; j_call: TRBJ2-1; clone_size: -; cdr3_nt: TGTGCCACCAGTGACCGTCAAGCGGGAGTGAACAATGAGCAGTTCTTC; cdr3_aa: CATSDRQAGVNNEQFF
d_call: TRBD1; v_call: TRBV11-2; j_call: TRBJ1-1; clone_size: -; cdr3_nt: TGTGCCAGCAGCTTACAACAGGGGGCAACTGAAGCTTTCTTT; cdr3_aa: CASSLQQGATEAFF
d_call: TRBD2; v_call: TRBV6-5; j_call: TRBJ2-2; clone_size: -; cdr3_nt: TGTGCCAGCAGTTACTCGATTACGGGAGCGGGAGATGGCACCGGGGAGCTGTTTTTT; cdr3_aa: CASSYSITGAGDGTGELFF
d_call: -; v_call: TRBV5-6; j_call: TRBJ2-7; clone_size: once; cdr3_nt: TGTGCCAGCAGCTTGGCCAAGATGGACAGCTTCTACGAGCAGTACTTC; cdr3_aa: CASSLAKMDSFYEQYF
d_call: TRBD1; v_call: TRBV29-1; j_call: TRBJ1-1; clone_size: once; cdr3_nt: TGCAGCGTTGTAGGGGGCGGGAACACTGAAGCTTTCTTT; cdr3_aa: CSVVGGGNTEAFF
d_call: -; v_call: TRBV27; j_call: TRBJ2-3; clone_size: -; cdr3_nt: TGTGCCAGCAGTTTCAACGGGTTCACAGATACGCAGTATTTT; cdr3_aa: CASSFNGFTDTQYF
d_call: TRBD2; v_call: TRBV27; j_call: TRBJ2-5; clone_size: -; cdr3_nt: TGTGCCAGCAGTTCCGGGGGGTGGCTCCAAGAGACCCAGTACTTC; cdr3_aa: CASSSGGWLQETQYF
d_call: -; v_call: TRBV20-1; j_call: TRBJ2-7; clone_size: -; cdr3_nt: TGCAGTGTGGGCCAGGTTGCCTACGAGCAGTACTTC; cdr3_aa: CSVGQVAYEQYF
d_call: TRBD1; v_call: TRBV9; j_call: TRBJ1-1; clone_size: once; cdr3_nt: TGTGCCAGCAGCATCGGACAGGGGAGAGATGAAGCTTTCTTT; cdr3_aa: CASSIGQGRDEAFF
d_call: TRBD2; v_call: TRBV18; j_call: TRBJ2-5; clone_size: -; cdr3_nt: TGTGCCAGCTCACCACCGAACGCAGGGAGGGAAGAGACCCAGTACTTC; cdr3_aa: CASSPPNAGREETQYF
d_call: -; v_call: TRBV7-2; j_call: TRBJ2-2; clone_size: -; cdr3_nt: TGTGCCAGCAGCTTAGTCTCGCAAGGGACTTCGAACACCGGGGAGCTGTTTTTT; cdr3_aa: CASSLVSQGTSNTGELFF
d_call: TRBD2; v_call: TRBV27; j_call: TRBJ2-5; clone_size: -; cdr3_nt: TGTGCCAGCAGTACCAGACTAGCGGGCACACAAGAGACCCAGTACTTC; cdr3_aa: CASSTRLAGTQETQYF
d_call: -; v_call: TRBV12-3/TRBV12-4; j_call: TRBJ2-2; clone_size: -; cdr3_nt: TGTGCCAGCAGTCCACGGACGGGGCCCTCTACAACCGGGGAGCTGTTTTTT; cdr3_aa: CASSPRTGPSTTGELFF